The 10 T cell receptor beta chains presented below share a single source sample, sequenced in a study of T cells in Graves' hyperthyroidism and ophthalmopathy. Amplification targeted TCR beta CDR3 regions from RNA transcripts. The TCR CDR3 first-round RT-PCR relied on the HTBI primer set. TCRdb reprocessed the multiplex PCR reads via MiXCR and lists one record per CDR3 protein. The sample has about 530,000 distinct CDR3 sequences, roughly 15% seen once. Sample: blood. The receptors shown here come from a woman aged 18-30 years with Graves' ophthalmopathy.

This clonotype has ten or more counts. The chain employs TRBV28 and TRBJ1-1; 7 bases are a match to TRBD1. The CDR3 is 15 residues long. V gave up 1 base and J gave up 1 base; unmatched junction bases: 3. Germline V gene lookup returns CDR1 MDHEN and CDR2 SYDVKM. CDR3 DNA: TGTGCCAGCAGTTTATACGGGACAGCGAACACTGAAGCTTTCTTT. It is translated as CASSLYGTANTEAFF. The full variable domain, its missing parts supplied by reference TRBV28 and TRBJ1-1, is DVKVTQSSRYLVKRTGEKVFLECVQDMDHENMFWYRQDPGLGLRLIYFSYDVKMKEKGDIPEGYSVSREKKERFSLILESASTNQTSMYLCASSLYGTANTEAFFGQGTRLTVV.

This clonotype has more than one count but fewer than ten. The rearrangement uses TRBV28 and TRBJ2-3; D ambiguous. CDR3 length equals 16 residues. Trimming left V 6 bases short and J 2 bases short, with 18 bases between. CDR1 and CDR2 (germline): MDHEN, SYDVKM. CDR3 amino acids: CASSSNSRAITDTQYF. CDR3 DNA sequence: TGTGCCAGCAGCTCTAACTCGCGTGCCATCACAGATACGCAGTATTTT.

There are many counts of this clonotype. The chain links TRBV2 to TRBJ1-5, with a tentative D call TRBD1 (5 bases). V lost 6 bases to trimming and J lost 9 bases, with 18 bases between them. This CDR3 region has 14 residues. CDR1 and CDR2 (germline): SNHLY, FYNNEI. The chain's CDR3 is CASRSGPGTGPQHF. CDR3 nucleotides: TGTGCCAGCAGGTCGGGCCCAGGGACCGGGCCCCAGCATTTT.

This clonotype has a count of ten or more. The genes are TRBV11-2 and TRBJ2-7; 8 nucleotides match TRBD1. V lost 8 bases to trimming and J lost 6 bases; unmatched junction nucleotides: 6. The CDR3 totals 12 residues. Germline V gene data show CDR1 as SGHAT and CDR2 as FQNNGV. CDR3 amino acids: CASSPGGLEQYF. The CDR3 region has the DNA TGTGCCAGCTCCCCAGGGGGCCTCGAGCAGTACTTC.

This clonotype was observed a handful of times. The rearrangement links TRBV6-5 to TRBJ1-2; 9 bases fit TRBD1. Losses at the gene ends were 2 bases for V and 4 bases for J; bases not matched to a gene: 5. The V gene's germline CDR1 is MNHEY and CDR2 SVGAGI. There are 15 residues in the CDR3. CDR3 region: CASSYDPGQGYGYTF. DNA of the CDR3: TGTGCCAGCAGTTACGATCCGGGACAGGGCTATGGCTACACCTTC.

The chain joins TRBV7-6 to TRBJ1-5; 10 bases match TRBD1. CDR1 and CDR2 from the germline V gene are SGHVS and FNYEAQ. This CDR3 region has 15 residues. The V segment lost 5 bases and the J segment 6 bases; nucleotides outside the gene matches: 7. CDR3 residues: CASSPLTGGSQPQHF. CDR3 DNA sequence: TGTGCCAGCAGCCCCCTGACAGGGGGCAGTCAGCCCCAGCATTTT.

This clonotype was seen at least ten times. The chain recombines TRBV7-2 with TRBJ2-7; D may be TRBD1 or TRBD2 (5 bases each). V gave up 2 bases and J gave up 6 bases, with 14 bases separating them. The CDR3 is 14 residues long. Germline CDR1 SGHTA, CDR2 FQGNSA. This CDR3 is CASSLSGTHPEQYF. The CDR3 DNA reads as TGTGCCAGCAGCTTATCCGGGACCCACCCCGAGCAGTACTTC.

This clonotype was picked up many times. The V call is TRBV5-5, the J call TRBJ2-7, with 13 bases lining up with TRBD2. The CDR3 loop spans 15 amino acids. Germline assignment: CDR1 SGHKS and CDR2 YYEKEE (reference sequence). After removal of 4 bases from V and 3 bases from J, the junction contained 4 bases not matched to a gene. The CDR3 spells CASSRGLAGLYEQYF. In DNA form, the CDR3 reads TGTGCCAGCAGCAGGGGACTAGCGGGACTCTACGAGCAGTACTTC.

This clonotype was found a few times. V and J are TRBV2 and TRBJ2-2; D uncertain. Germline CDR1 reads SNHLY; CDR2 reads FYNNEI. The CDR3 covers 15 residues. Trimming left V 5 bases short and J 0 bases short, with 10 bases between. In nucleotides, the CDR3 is TGTGCCAGCAGTCCTGGATACACGAACACCGGGGAGCTGTTTTTT. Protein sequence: CASSPGYTNTGELFF.

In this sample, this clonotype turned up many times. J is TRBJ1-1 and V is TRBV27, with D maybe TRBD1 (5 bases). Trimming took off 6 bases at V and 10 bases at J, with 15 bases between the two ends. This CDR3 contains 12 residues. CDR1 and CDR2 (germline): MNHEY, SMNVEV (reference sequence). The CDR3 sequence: CASRSSGGGAFF. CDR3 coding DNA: TGTGCCAGCAGGAGTTCAGGCGGGGGAGCTTTCTTT.